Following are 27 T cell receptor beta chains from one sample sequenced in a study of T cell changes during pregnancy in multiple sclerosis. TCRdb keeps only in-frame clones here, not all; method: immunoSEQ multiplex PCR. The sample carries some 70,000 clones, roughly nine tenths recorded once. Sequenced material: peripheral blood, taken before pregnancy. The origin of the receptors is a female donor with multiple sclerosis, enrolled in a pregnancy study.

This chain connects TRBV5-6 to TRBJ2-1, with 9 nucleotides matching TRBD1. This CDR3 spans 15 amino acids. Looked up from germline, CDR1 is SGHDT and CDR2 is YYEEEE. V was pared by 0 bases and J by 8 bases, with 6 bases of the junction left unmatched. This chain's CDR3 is CASSLGTGVSHEQFF. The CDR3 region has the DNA TGTGCCAGCAGCTTGGGGACAGGGGTCTCCCATGAGCAGTTCTTC.

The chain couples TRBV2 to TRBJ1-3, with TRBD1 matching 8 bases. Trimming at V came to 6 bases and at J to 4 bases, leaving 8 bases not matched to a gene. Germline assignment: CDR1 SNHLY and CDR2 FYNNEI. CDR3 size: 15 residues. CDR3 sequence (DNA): TGTGCCAGCAGCCCAATCCAGGGGGCCGGAAACACCATATATTTT. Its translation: CASSPIQGAGNTIYF.

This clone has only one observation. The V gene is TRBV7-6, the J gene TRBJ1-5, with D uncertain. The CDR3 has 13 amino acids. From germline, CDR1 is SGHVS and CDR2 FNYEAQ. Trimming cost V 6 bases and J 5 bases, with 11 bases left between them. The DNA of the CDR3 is TGTGCCAGCAGAGCCGGGAGATATCAGCCCCAGCATTTT. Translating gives CASRAGRYQPQHF.

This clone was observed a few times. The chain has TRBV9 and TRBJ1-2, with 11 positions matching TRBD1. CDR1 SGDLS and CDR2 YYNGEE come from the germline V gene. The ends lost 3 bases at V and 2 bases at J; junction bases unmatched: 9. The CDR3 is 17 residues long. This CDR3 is CASSAGTGGFVNYGYTF. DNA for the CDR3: TGTGCCAGCAGCGCAGGGACAGGGGGATTCGTGAACTATGGCTACACCTTC.

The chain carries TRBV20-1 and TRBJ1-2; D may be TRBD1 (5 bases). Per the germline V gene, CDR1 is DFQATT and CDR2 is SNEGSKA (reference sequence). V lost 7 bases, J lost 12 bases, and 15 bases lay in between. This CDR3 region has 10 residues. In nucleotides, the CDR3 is TGCAGTGGGCGGGACGCCTCCAACACCTTC. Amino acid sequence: CSGRDASNTF.

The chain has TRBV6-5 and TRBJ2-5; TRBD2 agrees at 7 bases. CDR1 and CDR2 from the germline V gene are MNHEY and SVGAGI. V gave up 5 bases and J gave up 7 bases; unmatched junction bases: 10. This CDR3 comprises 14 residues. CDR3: CASSPPYRGGTQYF. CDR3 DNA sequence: TGTGCCAGCAGTCCGCCGTACCGCGGGGGGACCCAGTACTTC.

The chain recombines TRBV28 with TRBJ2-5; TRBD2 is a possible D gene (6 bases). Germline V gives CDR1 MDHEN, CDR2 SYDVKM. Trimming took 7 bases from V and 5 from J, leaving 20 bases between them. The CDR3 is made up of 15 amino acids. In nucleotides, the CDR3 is TGTGCCAGCAATACCTCACCGGCAGGGAGGGAGACCCAGTACTTC. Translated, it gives CASNTSPAGRETQYF.

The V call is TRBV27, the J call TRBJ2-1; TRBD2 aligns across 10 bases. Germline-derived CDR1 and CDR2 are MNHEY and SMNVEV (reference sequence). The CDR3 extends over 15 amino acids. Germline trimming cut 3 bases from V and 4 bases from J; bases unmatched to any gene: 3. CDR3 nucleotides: TGTGCCAGCAGTTTCAGACTAGCGGGTTACAATGAGCAGTTCTTC. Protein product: CASSFRLAGYNEQFF.

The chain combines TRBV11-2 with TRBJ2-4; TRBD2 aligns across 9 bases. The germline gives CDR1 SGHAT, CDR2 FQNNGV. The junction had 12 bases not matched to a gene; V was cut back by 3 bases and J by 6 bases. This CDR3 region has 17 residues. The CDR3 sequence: CASSLIFAGGPGNIQYF. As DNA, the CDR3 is TGTGCCAGCAGCTTGATATTCGCGGGAGGGCCCGGAAACATTCAGTACTTC.

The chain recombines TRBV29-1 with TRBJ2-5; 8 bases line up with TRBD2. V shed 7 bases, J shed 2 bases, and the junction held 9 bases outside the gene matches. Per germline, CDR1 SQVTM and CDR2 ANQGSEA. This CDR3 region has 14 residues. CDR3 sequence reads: CSASPRGVQETQYF. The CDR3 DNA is TGCAGCGCCTCCCCGCGGGGGGTGCAAGAGACCCAGTACTTC.

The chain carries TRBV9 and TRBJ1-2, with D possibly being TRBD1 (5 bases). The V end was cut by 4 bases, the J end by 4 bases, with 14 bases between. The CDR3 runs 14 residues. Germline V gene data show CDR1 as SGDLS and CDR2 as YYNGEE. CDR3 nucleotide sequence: TGTGCCAGCAGCACAGTGGGGGGGGGCTATGGCTACACCTTC. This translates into CASSTVGGGYGYTF. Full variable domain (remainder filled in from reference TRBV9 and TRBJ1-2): DSGVTQTPKHLITATGQRVTLRCSPRSGDLSVYWYQQSLDQGLQFLIQYYNGEERAKGNILERFSAQQFPDLHSELNLSSLELGDSALYFCASSTVGGGYGYTFGSGTRLTVV.

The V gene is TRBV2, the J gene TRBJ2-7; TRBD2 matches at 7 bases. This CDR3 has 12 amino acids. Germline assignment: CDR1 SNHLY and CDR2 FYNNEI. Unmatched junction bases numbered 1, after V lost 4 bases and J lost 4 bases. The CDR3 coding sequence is TGTGCCAGCAGTGGACTAGCATACGAGCAGTACTTC. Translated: CASSGLAYEQYF.

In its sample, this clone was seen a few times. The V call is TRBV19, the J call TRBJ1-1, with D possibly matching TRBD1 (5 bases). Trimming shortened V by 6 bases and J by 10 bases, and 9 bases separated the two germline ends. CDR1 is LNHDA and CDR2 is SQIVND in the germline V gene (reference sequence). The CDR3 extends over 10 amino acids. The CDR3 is CASSGGSAFF. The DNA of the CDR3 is TGTGCCAGTAGCGGGGGGTCAGCTTTCTTT. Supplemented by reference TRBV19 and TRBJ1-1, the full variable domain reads DGGITQSPKYLFRKEGQNVTLSCEQNLNHDAMYWYRQDPGQGLRLIYYSQIVNDFQKGDIAEGYSVSREKKESFPLTVTSAQKNPTAFYLCASSGGSAFFGQGTRLTVV.

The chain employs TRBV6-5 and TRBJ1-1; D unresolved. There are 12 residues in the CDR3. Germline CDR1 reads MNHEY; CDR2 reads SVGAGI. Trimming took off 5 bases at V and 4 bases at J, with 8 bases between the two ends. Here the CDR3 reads CASSVAATEAFF. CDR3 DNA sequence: TGTGCCAGCAGTGTGGCCGCCACTGAAGCTTTCTTT.

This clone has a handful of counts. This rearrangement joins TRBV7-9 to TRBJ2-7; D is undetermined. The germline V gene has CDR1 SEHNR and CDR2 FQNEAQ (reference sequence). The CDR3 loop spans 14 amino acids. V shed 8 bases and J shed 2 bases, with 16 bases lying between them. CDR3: CASGSETLPYEQYF. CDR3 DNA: TGTGCCAGCGGAAGCGAGACTCTACCCTACGAGCAGTACTTC.

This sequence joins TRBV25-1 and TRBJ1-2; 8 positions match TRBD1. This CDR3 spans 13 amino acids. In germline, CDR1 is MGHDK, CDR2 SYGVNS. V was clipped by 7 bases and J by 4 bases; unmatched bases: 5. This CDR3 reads CASTGTGSYGYTF. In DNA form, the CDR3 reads TGTGCCAGCACAGGGACAGGTAGCTATGGCTACACCTTC.

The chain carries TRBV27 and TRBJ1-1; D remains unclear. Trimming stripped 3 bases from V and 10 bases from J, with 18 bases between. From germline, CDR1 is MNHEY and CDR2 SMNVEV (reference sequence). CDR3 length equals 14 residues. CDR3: CASSFSISVEGAFF. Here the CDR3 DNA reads TGTGCCAGCAGTTTTAGTATCTCCGTGGAGGGAGCTTTCTTT.

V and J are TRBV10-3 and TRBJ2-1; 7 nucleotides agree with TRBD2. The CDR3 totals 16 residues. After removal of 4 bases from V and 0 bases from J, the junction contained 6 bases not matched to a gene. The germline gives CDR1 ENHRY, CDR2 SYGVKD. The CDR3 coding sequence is TGTGCCATCAGTGGGACTAGTACTACCTCCTACAATGAGCAGTTCTTC. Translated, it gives CAISGTSTTSYNEQFF.

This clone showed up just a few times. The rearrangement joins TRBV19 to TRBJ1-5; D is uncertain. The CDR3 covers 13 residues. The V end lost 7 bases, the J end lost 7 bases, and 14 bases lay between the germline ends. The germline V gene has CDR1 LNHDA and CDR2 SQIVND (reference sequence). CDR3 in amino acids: CASNSQVSQPQHF. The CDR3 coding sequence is TGTGCCAGTAATTCCCAGGTATCCCAGCCCCAGCATTTT.

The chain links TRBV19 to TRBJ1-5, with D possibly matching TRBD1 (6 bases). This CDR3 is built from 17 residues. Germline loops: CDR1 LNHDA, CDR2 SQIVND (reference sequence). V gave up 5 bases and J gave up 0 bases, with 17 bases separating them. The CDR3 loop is CASSYPDRQFSNQPQHF. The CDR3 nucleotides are TGTGCCAGTAGTTACCCGGACAGACAATTTAGCAATCAGCCCCAGCATTTT.

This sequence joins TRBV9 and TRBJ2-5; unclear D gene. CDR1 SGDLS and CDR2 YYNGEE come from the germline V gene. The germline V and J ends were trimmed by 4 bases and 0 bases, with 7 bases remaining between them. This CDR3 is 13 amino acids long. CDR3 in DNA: TGTGCCAGCAGCTATATGTACCAAGAGACCCAGTACTTC. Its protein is CASSYMYQETQYF.

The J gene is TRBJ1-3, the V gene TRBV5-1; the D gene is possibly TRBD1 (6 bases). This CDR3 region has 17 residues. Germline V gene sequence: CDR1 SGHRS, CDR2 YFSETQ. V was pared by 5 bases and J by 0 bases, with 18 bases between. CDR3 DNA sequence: TGCGCCAGCAGTCCCCGGGACACCTCCCTCTCTGGAAACACCATATATTTT. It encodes CASSPRDTSLSGNTIYF.

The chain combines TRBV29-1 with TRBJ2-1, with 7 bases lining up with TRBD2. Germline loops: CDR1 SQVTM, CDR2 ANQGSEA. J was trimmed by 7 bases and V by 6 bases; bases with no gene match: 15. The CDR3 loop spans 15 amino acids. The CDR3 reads CSVGGTETRLNEQFF. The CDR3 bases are TGCAGCGTGGGGGGGACTGAGACTAGGTTGAATGAGCAGTTCTTC.

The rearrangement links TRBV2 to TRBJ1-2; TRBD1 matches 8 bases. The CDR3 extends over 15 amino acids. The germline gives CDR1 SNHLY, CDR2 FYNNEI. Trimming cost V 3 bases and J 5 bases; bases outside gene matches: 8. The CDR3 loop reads CASSDLLGQEYGYTF. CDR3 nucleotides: TGTGCCAGCAGTGATTTGCTGGGACAGGAATATGGCTACACCTTC.

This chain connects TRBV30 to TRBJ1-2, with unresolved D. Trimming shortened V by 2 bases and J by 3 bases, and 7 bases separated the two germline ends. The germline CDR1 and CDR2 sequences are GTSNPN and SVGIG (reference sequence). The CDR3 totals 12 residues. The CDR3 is CAWSLGDYGYTF. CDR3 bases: TGTGCCTGGAGTCTGGGAGACTATGGCTACACCTTC.

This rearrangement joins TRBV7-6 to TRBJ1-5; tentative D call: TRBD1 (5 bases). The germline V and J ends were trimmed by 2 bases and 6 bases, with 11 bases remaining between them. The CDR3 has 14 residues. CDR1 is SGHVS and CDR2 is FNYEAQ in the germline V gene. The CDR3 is CASSLSRGFQPQHF. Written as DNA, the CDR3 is TGTGCCAGCAGCTTATCGCGGGGGTTTCAGCCCCAGCATTTT.

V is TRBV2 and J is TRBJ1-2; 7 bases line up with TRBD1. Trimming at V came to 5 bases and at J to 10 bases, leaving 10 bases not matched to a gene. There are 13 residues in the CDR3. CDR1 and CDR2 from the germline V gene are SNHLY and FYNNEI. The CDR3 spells CASSQGEVPDYTF. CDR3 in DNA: TGTGCCAGCAGTCAGGGGGAAGTCCCCGACTACACCTTC.